This TCR beta chain was observed in a study of Ad26.COV2.S vaccination and SARS-CoV-2 variants. Findings of the study overall: Spike-specific TCR breadth in vaccine recipients exceeded that seen in placebo recipients. Breadth measured for non-spike TCRs was similar across vaccine and placebo recipients.

Germline lookup yields CDR1 MNHEY and CDR2 SVGAGI. V lost 0 bases, J lost 8 bases, and 2 bases stayed unmatched. The CDR3 runs to 14 residues. The treatment here: approximately 18 received Ad26.COV2.S at low or high dose, single or two shots; several received placebo; per-sample allocation not given. Repertoires come from day 63 after the first vaccine or placebo injection. Sequencing used immunoSEQ multiplex PCR; TCRdb keeps in-frame clones, though not all of them. The sample has about half a million clones, about nine tenths seen once. With respect to this clone: Its target is unknown.

The TCR sequence derives from a person aged 18-60 years who received the Ad26.COV2.S COVID-19 vaccine or a placebo. The material was peripheral blood, obtained in a trial of Ad26.COV2.S vaccine versus placebo. This chain uses TRBV6-5 with TRBJ2-4; TRBD2 aligns across 9 bases. The CDR3 reads CASSYSSGSDIQYF. The CDR3 DNA is TGTGCCAGCAGTTACTCTAGCGGGAGTGACATTCAGTACTTC.